This T cell receptor (beta chain) comes out of a study of T cell responses to AZD1222 COVID-19 vaccine. Clones were sequenced by immunoSEQ multiplex PCR, and TCRdb holds only the in-frame ones, with some missing. This table has about 69,000 clones, around four fifths appearing once. The germline V gene encodes CDR1 SNHLY and CDR2 FYNNEI. This CDR3 region has 15 residues. Trimming took off 8 bases at V and 6 bases at J, with 22 bases between the two ends. This sequence was found in an adult who received the AZD1222 COVID-19 vaccine. V and J are TRBV2 and TRBJ1-1; D perhaps matches TRBD1 (6 bases). Specimen: peripheral blood, collected 28 days after the second AZD1222 dose. The CDR3 loop reads CASWGHALWEAEAFF. In DNA form, the CDR3 reads TGTGCCAGCTGGGGACACGCCCTGTGGGAGGCTGAAGCTTTCTTT.